This is a list of T cell receptor beta chains from one sample in a study of T cell responses to AZD1222 COVID-19 vaccine. The repertoire was sequenced with immunoSEQ multiplex PCR; TCRdb's copy has only in-frame clones and lacks some. The table includes 85,000 to 90,000 clones, 70% to 90% detected once. The sample was peripheral blood, taken on day 0 of AZD1222 vaccination. Every receptor here comes from an adult in good health. The CDR3 runs from the conserved cysteine through the conserved F or W. The D gene is left open where the match is weak. Only some rows state a clone size, as once, few, many or a class for expanded clones.

cdr3_aa,cdr3_nt,j_call,clone_size,d_call,v_call
CASSLPGRGDTQYF,TGTGCCAGCAGCTTGCCCGGGCGGGGGGATACGCAGTATTTT,TRBJ2-3,NA,TRBD2,TRBV5-6
CASSARLVGETQYF,TGTGCCAGTAGTGCACGACTAGTTGGTGAGACCCAGTACTTC,TRBJ2-5,few,NA,TRBV19
CASSLNLGTDPSLF,TGCGCCAGCAGCTTGAATCTCGGGACAGATCCTTCGCTCTTC,TRBJ1-2,NA,TRBD1,TRBV5-1
CASRYQTGPNTEAFF,TGTGCCAGCAGATACCAAACAGGGCCGAACACTGAAGCTTTCTTT,TRBJ1-1,NA,NA,TRBV6-6
CASSKTGLAGPGELFF,TGTGCCAGTAGTAAGACGGGACTAGCGGGACCCGGGGAGCTGTTTTTT,TRBJ2-2,NA,TRBD2,TRBV19
CSVDFEYGYTF,TGCAGCGTTGATTTTGAATATGGCTACACCTTC,TRBJ1-2,NA,NA,TRBV29-1
CASRLAVAVDTQYF,TGTGCCAGCAGGCTAGCGGTGGCCGTAGATACGCAGTATTTT,TRBJ2-3,NA,TRBD2,TRBV6-5
CASSYSNQPQHF,TGTGCCAGTAGTTATAGCAATCAGCCCCAGCATTTT,TRBJ1-5,NA,NA,TRBV19
CASSLALAGGSYNEQFF,TGTGCCAGCAGCTTGGCGTTAGCGGGAGGCTCCTACAATGAGCAGTTCTTC,TRBJ2-1,NA,TRBD2,TRBV5-4
CASSSTYEQYF,TGTGCCAGCAGCTCTACCTACGAGCAGTACTTC,TRBJ2-7,few,NA,TRBV27
CASSLTSGGSDTQYF,TGCGCCAGCAGCCTGACTAGCGGAGGTTCAGATACGCAGTATTTT,TRBJ2-3,once,TRBD2,TRBV5-1
CATSVPASTDTQYF,TGTGCCACCAGCGTTCCGGCTAGCACAGATACGCAGTATTTT,TRBJ2-3,NA,NA,TRBV15
CASSSTGARGGSYNSPLHF,TGTGCCAGCAGCTCGACAGGGGCCCGAGGCGGCTCCTATAATTCACCCCTCCACTTT,TRBJ1-6,few,TRBD1,TRBV7-8
CASSYLGLTGELFF,TGTGCCAGCAGCTATCTTGGACTCACCGGGGAGCTGTTTTTT,TRBJ2-2,NA,NA,TRBV11-2
CASSLVRTREAFF,TGTGCCAGCAGCTTAGTACGGACACGCGAAGCTTTCTTT,TRBJ1-1,NA,NA,TRBV11-2
CASSLEVRGANEQFF,TGTGCCAGCAGCCTGGAAGTCAGGGGGGCCAATGAGCAGTTCTTC,TRBJ2-1,NA,NA,TRBV5-6
CASSQAGGRGGELFF,TGTGCCAGCAGCCAAGCGGGAGGAAGAGGCGGGGAGCTGTTTTTT,TRBJ2-2,NA,TRBD2,TRBV7-9
CASSPHRLQPQHF,TGTGCCAGCAGCCCCCACAGGTTACAGCCCCAGCATTTT,TRBJ1-5,NA,NA,TRBV6-2/TRBV6-3
CASSLKLAGGPFGEQFF,TGTGCCAGCAGTTTAAAACTCGCGGGAGGGCCGTTCGGTGAGCAGTTCTTC,TRBJ2-1,NA,TRBD2,TRBV28
CASSHQETQYF,TGCGCCAGCAGCCACCAAGAGACCCAGTACTTC,TRBJ2-5,NA,NA,TRBV5-1
CASSLERGNTEAFF,TGCGCCAGCAGCTTGGAGCGCGGGAACACTGAAGCTTTCTTT,TRBJ1-1,NA,NA,TRBV5-1
CASNPAGTYNEQFF,TGTGCCAGCAATCCAGCGGGAACCTACAATGAGCAGTTCTTC,TRBJ2-1,NA,TRBD2,TRBV27
CASSLYGETDTQYF,TGTGCCAGCAGTCTCTATGGGGAAACAGATACGCAGTATTTT,TRBJ2-3,NA,NA,TRBV27
CATSTGFNTEAFF,TGTGCCACCAGTACAGGGTTCAACACTGAAGCTTTCTTT,TRBJ1-1,NA,NA,TRBV24-1
CASSIGGNIQYF,TGTGCCAGTAGTATCGGTGGAAACATTCAGTACTTC,TRBJ2-4,NA,NA,TRBV19
CASSQDPGLTQYF,TGTGCCAGCAGCCAAGACCCGGGCCTTACCCAGTACTTC,TRBJ2-5,few,NA,TRBV14
CASSQEVEGAFRANVLTF,TGCGCCAGCAGCCAAGAAGTGGAGGGCGCCTTTAGGGCCAACGTCCTGACTTTC,TRBJ2-6,NA,NA,TRBV4-3
CASSVGGAGYTF,TGTGCCAGCAGCGTAGGGGGGGCTGGCTACACCTTC,TRBJ1-2,NA,NA,TRBV9
CATGGVRLNTEAFF,TGTGCCACGGGTGGAGTCAGGTTGAACACTGAAGCTTTCTTT,TRBJ1-1,NA,NA,TRBV6-6
CASSPVLNEKLFF,TGTGCCAGCAGCCCAGTCCTTAATGAAAAACTGTTTTTT,TRBJ1-4,few,NA,TRBV7-9
CASSETNGEPQHF,TGTGCCAGCTCAGAGACAAACGGGGAGCCCCAGCATTTT,TRBJ1-5,NA,NA,TRBV18
CASSGTQGDTQYF,TGTGCCAGCAGCGGGACTCAGGGGGATACGCAGTATTTT,TRBJ2-3,once,NA,TRBV9
CASSPGGSNTEAFF,TGTGCCAGCAGCCCCGGGGGGTCTAACACTGAAGCTTTCTTT,TRBJ1-1,NA,NA,TRBV7-3
CASSPSLLVGSGRTGIYEQYF,TGCGCCAGCAGCCCTTCTTTGCTTGTTGGGAGCGGGAGAACTGGTATCTACGAGCAGTACTTC,TRBJ2-7,NA,TRBD2,TRBV4-3
CASSPDASGREQYF,TGTGCCAGCTCACCAGACGCGAGCGGTCGGGAGCAGTACTTC,TRBJ2-7,NA,NA,TRBV18
CASSSGFTGDTDTQYF,TGTGCCAGCAGCTCCGGATTCACAGGAGACACAGATACGCAGTATTTT,TRBJ2-3,NA,NA,TRBV13
CAAANFNSNQPQNF,TGTGCCGCTGCGAATTTCAATAGCAATCAGCCCCAGAATTTT,TRBJ1-5,NA,NA,TRBV28
CASSPRALAGSYEQYF,TGTGCCAGCAGCCCGCGGGCACTAGCGGGATCCTACGAGCAGTACTTC,TRBJ2-7,NA,TRBD2,TRBV7-2
CASSNRGYSPLHF,TGTGCCAGCAGTAACAGGGGTTATTCACCCCTCCACTTT,TRBJ1-6,NA,TRBD1,TRBV6-5
CAGRVSSGNTIYF,TGTGCCGGCCGGGTCAGCTCTGGAAACACCATATATTTT,TRBJ1-3,NA,NA,TRBV7-9
CASRQGGFDEQFF,TGTGCCAGCAGGCAGGGGGGCTTCGATGAGCAGTTCTTC,TRBJ2-1,NA,NA,TRBV28
CASSPHSSGAGTGELFF,TGTGCCAGCAGTCCTCACTCTAGCGGGGCGGGGACCGGGGAGCTGTTTTTT,TRBJ2-2,NA,TRBD2,TRBV27
CASRGQGFFQETQYF,TGTGCCAGCAGGGGACAGGGGTTTTTTCAAGAGACCCAGTACTTC,TRBJ2-5,NA,TRBD1,TRBV5-6
CASSVSDGGGNTIYF,TGCGCCAGCAGCGTTTCTGATGGAGGTGGAAACACCATATATTTT,TRBJ1-3,once,NA,TRBV5-1
CASSLDGGSNQPQHF,TGTGCCAGCAGCTTAGATGGCGGCAGCAATCAGCCCCAGCATTTT,TRBJ1-5,NA,NA,TRBV7-2
CASSGPGPQHF,TGTGCCAGCAGTGGGCCGGGGCCCCAGCATTTT,TRBJ1-5,NA,NA,TRBV28
CASSPRAEGSYNEQFF,TGTGCCAGCAGCCCCAGAGCGGAAGGTTCCTACAATGAGCAGTTCTTC,TRBJ2-1,NA,NA,TRBV4-2
CASSARGTQYF,TGTGCCAGCAGTGCCAGGGGAACCCAGTACTTC,TRBJ2-5,few,NA,TRBV2
CASSERAGQSSYEQYF,TGTGCCAGCAGTGAGCGGGCAGGACAGAGCTCCTACGAGCAGTACTTC,TRBJ2-7,once,NA,TRBV2
CASSITQGSRHTEAFF,TGTGCCAGTAGTATAACCCAGGGCAGTCGTCACACTGAAGCTTTCTTT,TRBJ1-1,once,NA,TRBV19
CSVQLTGMGTDTQYF,TGCAGCGTTCAACTGACAGGGATGGGAACAGATACGCAGTATTTT,TRBJ2-3,NA,TRBD1,TRBV29-1
CASSFGDSPLHF,TGTGCCAGCAGTTTCGGAGACTCACCCCTCCACTTT,TRBJ1-6,NA,NA,TRBV28
CASSLSSGNTIYF,TGTGCCAGCAGTTTGTCCAGCGGAAACACCATATATTTT,TRBJ1-3,NA,NA,TRBV12-3/TRBV12-4